This T cell receptor (beta chain) was documented in a study of T-cell reconstitution after alpha-beta-depleted transplantation in children. This clonotype has only a few counts. Its specificity is not known. Library preparation (for TCRbeta) was performed with unique molecular identifiers. TCRdb re-analysed the PCR reads in MiXCR, keeping a single row per CDR3 protein. The sample gives around 450,000 distinct CDR3 sequences, 15% to 20% of which show up once; 25% to 30% is in the top ten. Points from the study as a whole: Elevated TCRbeta diversity at day 60 was traced, in some patients, to surviving recipient T cells and thymic progenitors. A year post-transplant, T-cell counts and diversity derived mostly from newly produced T cells. The study reportedly traced alpha-beta T cells about two months after transplant to several hundred expanded graft clones.

This TCR derives from a boy under two years old who had a stem cell transplant for Wiskott-Aldrich syndrome, so the T cells may come from the graft donor. Sequenced here: PBMCs, mostly from graft donor cells, sampled 360 days after TCRalphabeta/CD19-depleted stem cell transplant.

The CDR3, as DNA: TGCAGTGCTAGTCGCCACAGGGCCAATCAGCCCCAGCATTTT. The encoded protein is CSASRHRANQPQHF. J is TRBJ1-5 and V is TRBV20-1, with D perhaps TRBD1 (6 bases). Trimming cost V 3 bases and J 3 bases, with 12 bases left between them. Germline V gives CDR1 DFQATT, CDR2 SNEGSKA (reference sequence). The CDR3 has 14 residues.